This TCR beta chain came from a study of T cells in localized non-small cell lung cancer. Clones were read by immunoSEQ multiplex PCR, and TCRdb kept only the in-frame ones, dropping some. The sample holds almost 4,000 clones, 25% to 30% seen once. This clone was observed many times. Its matching antigen is unknown. Overall study results and limits: Appearances in adjacent lung were noted for a median around 55 of the top 100 tumor clones. Heterogeneity remains possible because sequencing was limited to only one tumor region.

The source material was lung tumor tissue, sampled before any cancer treatment. This TCR derives from a man between 40 and 75 years old with stage II lung adenocarcinoma.

The CDR3 sequence is CASSYSHPTVDTQYF. CDR3 sequence (DNA): TGTGCCAGCAGTTACTCTCATCCAACGGTAGATACGCAGTATTTT. The genes are TRBV6-8 and TRBJ2-3; D is undetermined. The CDR3 contains 15 residues. V dropped 0 bases and J dropped 5 bases, with 12 bases sitting between them. Germline V gene lookup returns CDR1 MNHGY and CDR2 SAAAGT.